Given below is one T cell receptor (beta chain) in context. This record comes from a study of beta chain features in type 1 diabetes. Expressed TCRB transcripts were sequenced after all isolated RNA was converted to cDNA. The method was immunoSEQ multiplex PCR; TCRdb's version includes in-frame clones alone and lacks a portion of them. The sample has roughly 240,000 clones, 12% to 15% seen once; the top ten hold around 0.026%. Donors contributed one heparinised blood draw apiece, averaging approximately 120 mL. This CDR3 has 13 residues. The V end lost 5 bases, the J end lost 7 bases, and 12 bases lay between the germline ends. The V gene's germline CDR1 is SEHNR and CDR2 FQNEAQ (reference sequence).

The sequenced material came from naive CD4+ T cells from blood. The origin of this receptor is a woman in her thirties or forties in good health. The chain couples TRBV7-9 to TRBJ1-5, with a tentative D call TRBD1 (6 bases). The CDR3 is CASSLEGGQPQHF. The CDR3 region has the DNA TGTGCCAGCAGCCTGGAGGGGGGGCAGCCCCAGCATTTT.